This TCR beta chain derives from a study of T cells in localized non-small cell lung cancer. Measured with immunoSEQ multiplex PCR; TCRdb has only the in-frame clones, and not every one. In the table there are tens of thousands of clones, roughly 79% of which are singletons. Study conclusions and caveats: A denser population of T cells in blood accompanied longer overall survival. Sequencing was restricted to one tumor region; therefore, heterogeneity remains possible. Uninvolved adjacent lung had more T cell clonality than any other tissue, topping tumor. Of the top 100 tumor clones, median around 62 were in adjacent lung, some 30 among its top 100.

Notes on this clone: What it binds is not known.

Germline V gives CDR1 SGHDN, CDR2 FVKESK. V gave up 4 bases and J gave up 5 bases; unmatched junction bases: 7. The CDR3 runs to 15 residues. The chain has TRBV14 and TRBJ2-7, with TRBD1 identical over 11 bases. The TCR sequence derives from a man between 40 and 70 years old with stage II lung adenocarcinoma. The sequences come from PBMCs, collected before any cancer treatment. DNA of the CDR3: TGTGCCAGCAGCCTGATGGACAGGGGGCGTGACGAGCAGTACTTC. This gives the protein CASSLMDRGRDEQYF. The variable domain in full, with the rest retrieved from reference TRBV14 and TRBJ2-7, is EAGVTQFPSHSVIEKGQTVTLRCDPISGHDNLYWYRRVMGKEIKFLLHFVKESKQDESGMPNNRFLAERTGGTYSTLKVQPAELEDSGVYFCASSLMDRGRDEQYFGPGTRLTVT.